This T cell receptor beta chain was documented in a study of technical replicates of blood from a few donors (dated by TCRdb to the late 2010s). From cysteine to phenylalanine, the CDR3 is 17 amino acids long. Left in the record is the CDR3 DNA by itself, 51 bases read in frame from the first base. CDR1 and CDR2 were assigned from the germline V gene (reference sequence) as LNHDA and SQIVND. Deletion took 7 bases off V and 2 bases off J, with a span of 21 bases between the germline ends. Libraries were built with the immunoSEQ multiplex PCR assay. The immuneACCESS repertoire file appears here via TCRdb, limited to in-frame rearrangements. These files lack a portion of the clones; in checked studies, under half of the deficit traces to unresolved V genes, and the cause of the others is not known. The sample yields 65,000 to 90,000 clones; 80% to 90% were counted once. Of the sample, around 5% is held by the ten largest clones.

In regard to this clone: It lacks a known antigen. Per-nucleotide qualities are absent, and no much larger clonotype sits a single base away.

Input material: PBMCs. The receptor was isolated from a human donor in good health. Some clones in this sample may be carry-over from other donors' samples. This chain is built from TRBV19 and TRBJ1-3; the D region possibly corresponds to TRBD1 (5 bases align). In nucleotide form, the sequence is TGTGCCAGTACCCCGGGACTGAGCCTGGTGGCTGGAAACACCATATATTTT. It translates to CASTPGLSLVAGNTIYF.